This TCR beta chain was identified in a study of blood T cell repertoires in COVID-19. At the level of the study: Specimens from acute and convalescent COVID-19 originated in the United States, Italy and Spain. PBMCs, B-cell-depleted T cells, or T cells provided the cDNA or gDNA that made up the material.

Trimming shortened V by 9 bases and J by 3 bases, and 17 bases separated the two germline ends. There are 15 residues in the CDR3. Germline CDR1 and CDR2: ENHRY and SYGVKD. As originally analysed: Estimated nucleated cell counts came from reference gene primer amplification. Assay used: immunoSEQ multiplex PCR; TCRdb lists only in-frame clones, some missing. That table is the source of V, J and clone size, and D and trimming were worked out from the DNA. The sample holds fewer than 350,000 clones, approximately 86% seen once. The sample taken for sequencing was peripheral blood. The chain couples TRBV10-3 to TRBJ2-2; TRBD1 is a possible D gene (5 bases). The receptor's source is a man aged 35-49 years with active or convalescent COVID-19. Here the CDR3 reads CAISKQETYTGELFF. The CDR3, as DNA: TGTGCCATTAGTAAACAGGAGACGTACACCGGGGAGCTGTTTTTT.